This entry concerns a single TCR beta chain. Trimming shortened V by 2 bases and J by 0 bases, and 12 bases separated the two germline ends. The CDR3 totals 15 residues. The germline V gene has CDR1 SGDLS and CDR2 YYNGEE. Clones were sequenced by immunoSEQ multiplex PCR, and TCRdb holds only the in-frame ones, with some missing. The sample yields 9,500 to 13,000 clones, around 78% seen once. This specimen belongs to a study of CD4+ T cells in melanoma. This receptor was identified in a human donor with melanoma. The gene calls are TRBV9 and TRBJ2-7; maybe TRBD2 (5 bases). Specimen: cells from a culture (not recorded whether cultured in vitro). The CDR3 sequence: CASSVGVQSSYEQYF. CDR3 DNA sequence: TGTGCCAGCAGCGTGGGAGTCCAGAGCTCCTACGAGCAGTACTTC.